The clone carrying this T cell receptor (beta chain) was counted a few times. The data were obtained in a study of T cell changes during pregnancy in multiple sclerosis. Sequencing used immunoSEQ multiplex PCR; TCRdb keeps in-frame clones, though not all of them. The table lists 34,000 or so clones, approximately 90% of them singletons, with 4% to 5% in the top ten. Germline V gene data show CDR1 as MNHNY and CDR2 as SVGAGI (reference sequence). The length of the CDR3 is 10 residues. V was trimmed by 10 bases and J by 5 bases, leaving 8 bases between them. The sample was peripheral blood, taken in the second trimester of pregnancy. This TCR was sampled from a female donor in good health, enrolled as a control in a pregnancy study. V and J are TRBV6-6 and TRBJ2-5, with D unresolved. The CDR3 bases are TGTGCCACGGGTACGGAGACCCAGTACTTC. Translated: CATGTETQYF.